The T cell receptor (beta chain) described here comes from a study of shared clonotypes between healthy human individuals. About this clone itself: Antigen unknown.

All donors were Caucasian adults living in Nashville, Tennessee. The CDR3 is 14 residues long. The V gene's germline CDR1 is MNHNY and CDR2 SVGAGI (reference sequence). Study-wide results and caveats: Generation probability values for non-shared clonotypes were lower than those for clonotypes shared by all four donors.

For each subset, genomic DNA was distributed in equal portions over several immunoSEQ plates. Roughly 200 ng DNA, 25,000 to 35,000 T cell genomes, went into each sorted-subset replicate PCR. Repertoires were generated with immunoSEQ multiplex PCR, while TCRdb's copy carries only in-frame clones and drops some. The sample lists under 130,000 clones, about 66% occurring once. The receptor's source is a woman under 40 in good health. Sequencing was performed on memory CD8+ T cells sorted from blood. This sample's subset: CD45RO+ cells pooled with CCR7-negative TemRA cells. The rearrangement joins TRBV6-6 to TRBJ2-5; 8 nucleotides agree with TRBD1. TRBJ2-7 explains the end of the DNA better; the J call may be wrong. The CDR3 region has the DNA TGTGCCAGCAGGTTGACAGGGGAAAGCTACGAGCAGTACTTC. Encoded protein: CASRLTGESYEQYF.